These 29 T cell receptor beta chains originate from one sample sequenced in a study of CD8 T cells in Susac syndrome. The authors reverse transcribed roughly 0.5 to 1 ug RNA with random hexamers. One entry per CDR3 protein, called by TCRdb with MiXCR from the immunoSEQ multiplex PCR reads. The sample lists 150,000 to 180,000 distinct CDR3 sequences, approximately 94% occurring once. Sample: CD8+ T cells from PBMCs. These receptors were collected from a human donor with multiple sclerosis.

The gene calls are TRBV29-1 and TRBJ2-1; 8 nucleotides match TRBD1. CDR3 length equals 12 residues. The germline CDR1 and CDR2 sequences are SQVTM and ANQGSEA. V was pared by 8 bases and J by 9 bases, with 9 bases of the junction left unmatched. The CDR3 bases are TGCAGCCTTACGACAGGGGTTACTGAGCAGTTCTTC. It translates to CSLTTGVTEQFF.

This chain connects TRBV20-1 to TRBJ2-5; D possibly uses TRBD1 or TRBD2 (5 bases each). Germline assignment: CDR1 DFQATT and CDR2 SNEGSKA (reference sequence). The CDR3 runs to 18 residues. V lost 7 bases to trimming and J lost 5 bases, with 32 bases between them. The CDR3 DNA follows: TGCAGTGTCAAGAGTGGGGGTAAGACCGACATGTCCAGGGAGACCCAGTACTTC. It encodes CSVKSGGKTDMSRETQYF.

The gene calls are TRBV2 and TRBJ2-3, with D perhaps TRBD2 (5 bases). V lost 7 bases and J 5 bases, leaving 10 bases between the germline ends. The CDR3 has 12 residues. CDR1 is SNHLY, CDR2 FYNNEI, per germline. Here the CDR3 reads CASILEGDTQYF. For the CDR3, the DNA is TGTGCCAGCATCCTAGAGGGAGATACGCAGTATTTT.

The chain recombines TRBV13 with TRBJ2-5; 9 bases are a match to TRBD2. The germline V gene encodes CDR1 PRHDT and CDR2 FYEKMQ (reference sequence). The CDR3 is 15 amino acids. The V segment lost 5 bases and the J segment 5 bases; nucleotides outside the gene matches: 9. CDR3 bases: TGTGCCAGCAGCGTAGCGGGGGCCCACCGGGAGACCCAGTACTTC. Translation gives CASSVAGAHRETQYF.

The chain combines TRBV9 with TRBJ2-1, with D possibly being TRBD2 (6 bases). V was shortened by 6 bases and J by 4 bases, with 20 bases between the two germline ends. This CDR3 is built from 16 residues. Germline-derived CDR1 and CDR2 are SGDLS and YYNGEE. The CDR3 nucleotides are TGTGCCAGCACTAGCGCCGGTGGGACGGATTACAATGAGCAGTTCTTC. Translation gives CASTSAGGTDYNEQFF.

The V and J genes are TRBV13 and TRBJ2-5, with TRBD2 identical over 12 bases. The CDR3 totals 15 residues. Trimming cost V 3 bases and J 3 bases; bases outside gene matches: 2. Looked up from germline, CDR1 is PRHDT and CDR2 is FYEKMQ (reference sequence). The CDR3 DNA reads TGTGCCAGCAGCTTTCGACTAGCGGGGGAAGAGACCCAGTACTTC. Its translation: CASSFRLAGEETQYF.

This clonotype was counted once. The chain uses TRBV4-1 and TRBJ2-3; TRBD2 aligns across 7 bases. This CDR3 has 14 residues. V shed 8 bases, J shed 2 bases, and the junction held 7 bases outside the gene matches. The germline gives CDR1 MGHRA, CDR2 YSYEKL. CDR3 residues: CASGISGPTDTQYF. The DNA of the CDR3 is TGCGCCAGCGGGATTAGCGGGCCCACAGATACGCAGTATTTT.

V gene TRBV30 combines with J gene TRBJ1-3; TRBD1 aligns across 8 bases. This CDR3 comprises 16 residues. Germline trimming cut 7 bases from V and 0 bases from J; bases unmatched to any gene: 11. Germline V lookup: CDR1 GTSNPN, CDR2 SVGIG (reference sequence). CDR3 DNA: TGTGCCTTTTACACGACAGGGGAAAGCTCTGGAAACACCATATATTTT. Translated, it gives CAFYTTGESSGNTIYF.

V and J are TRBV5-6 and TRBJ1-2; TRBD1 aligns across 8 bases. Germline trimming cut 4 bases from V and 4 bases from J; bases unmatched to any gene: 3. CDR3 length: 13 amino acids. Germline V gives CDR1 SGHDT, CDR2 YYEEEE. The CDR3 protein is CASSRGQGYGYTF. The CDR3 region has the DNA TGTGCCAGCAGCCGAGGACAGGGCTATGGCTACACCTTC.

This clonotype was detected only once. The CDR3 bases are TGTGCCAGCAGTGAAGCGACTAACACTGAAGCTTTCTTT. Encoded protein: CASSEATNTEAFF. J is TRBJ1-1 and V is TRBV2, with D unclear. CDR1 and CDR2 from the germline V gene are SNHLY and FYNNEI. The CDR3 is 13 amino acids. V lost 0 bases, J lost 2 bases, and 4 bases lay in between.

The chain couples TRBV29-1 to TRBJ2-7; TRBD2 is a possible D gene (5 bases). V gave up 0 bases and J gave up 5 bases, with 8 bases separating them. CDR1 and CDR2 from the germline V gene are SQVTM and ANQGSEA. The CDR3 consists of 12 residues. The CDR3 sequence is CSVEDERDEQYF. The CDR3, as DNA: TGCAGCGTTGAAGATGAGAGGGACGAGCAGTACTTC.

The chain has TRBV9 and TRBJ2-6; no definite D call. Per germline, CDR1 SGDLS and CDR2 YYNGEE. The CDR3 sequence is 15 residues long. V dropped 3 bases and J dropped 0 bases, with 7 bases sitting between them. Here the CDR3 reads CASSAESSGANVLTF. DNA for the CDR3: TGTGCCAGCAGCGCAGAGAGCTCTGGGGCCAACGTCCTGACTTTC.

The genes are TRBV9 and TRBJ2-3; 8 bases match TRBD2. V lost 0 bases to trimming and J lost 4 bases; unmatched junction nucleotides: 7. The CDR3 runs 16 residues. Germline V CDR1 and CDR2: SGDLS, YYNGEE. The CDR3 protein is CASSVVAGGGADTQYF. The CDR3 nucleotides are TGTGCCAGCAGCGTAGTTGCGGGGGGCGGGGCAGATACGCAGTATTTT.

The chain uses TRBV5-1 and TRBJ2-1; TRBD1 agrees at 7 bases. The V gene's germline CDR1 is SGHRS and CDR2 YFSETQ. Germline trimming cut 3 bases from V and 4 bases from J; bases unmatched to any gene: 7. CDR3 length: 15 amino acids. The CDR3 reads CASSSEGAPYNEQFF. CDR3 nucleotides: TGCGCCAGCAGCTCCGAGGGGGCCCCTTACAATGAGCAGTTCTTC.

The chain links TRBV18 to TRBJ2-7, with D maybe TRBD1 (5 bases). CDR1 is KGHSH and CDR2 is LQKENI in the germline V gene. Trimming stripped 3 bases from V and 3 bases from J, with 15 bases between. The CDR3 consists of 15 residues. The CDR3 nucleotides read TGTGCCAGCTCACCCCTCGCCGACGGACACTACGAGCAGTACTTC. Its protein product is CASSPLADGHYEQYF.

V usage is TRBV7-8 and J usage is TRBJ2-5; the D gene is possibly TRBD1 (5 bases). The V and J ends lost 7 bases and 5 bases respectively, with 14 bases between them. This CDR3 has 13 residues. Germline CDR1 reads SGHVS; CDR2 reads FQNEAQ. CDR3: CASTTAGIETQYF. The CDR3 DNA reads as TGTGCCAGCACCACCGCAGGGATCGAGACCCAGTACTTC.

The genes are TRBV28 and TRBJ1-5, with 9 nucleotides matching TRBD1. This CDR3 contains 15 residues. V trimming: 2 bases; J trimming: 5 bases; junction bases outside the gene matches: 4. Germline CDR1 reads MDHEN; CDR2 reads SYDVKM. CDR3 protein: CASSLRGQGDQPQHF. The CDR3 DNA reads as TGTGCCAGCAGTTTAAGGGGACAGGGCGATCAGCCCCAGCATTTT.

This clonotype was seen once. The chain uses TRBV11-2 and TRBJ2-1; D uncertain. The germline V gene encodes CDR1 SGHAT and CDR2 FQNNGV. The CDR3 consists of 12 residues. Trimming took off 4 bases at V and 8 bases at J, with 9 bases between the two ends. CDR3 sequence reads: CASSSSRYEQFF. The CDR3 nucleotides read TGTGCCAGCAGCTCTTCTCGTTATGAGCAGTTCTTC.

The V call is TRBV3-1, the J call TRBJ1-5, with 9 nucleotides matching TRBD1. This CDR3 region has 16 residues. Per germline, CDR1 LGHDT and CDR2 YNNKEL (reference sequence). V gave up 3 bases and J gave up 3 bases; unmatched junction bases: 6. CDR3 region: CASSQGGTGFNQPQHF. For the CDR3, the DNA is TGTGCCAGCAGCCAGGGTGGGACAGGGTTCAATCAGCCCCAGCATTTT. The full variable domain, its missing parts supplied by reference TRBV3-1 and TRBJ1-5, is DTAVSQTPKYLVTQMGNDKSIKCEQNLGHDTMYWYKQDSKKFLKIMFSYNNKELIINETVPNRFSPKSPDKAHLNLHINSLELGDSAVYFCASSQGGTGFNQPQHFGDGTRLSIL.

The chain recombines TRBV7-8 with TRBJ2-1, with 9 bases that match TRBD1. CDR3 length: 13 amino acids. Germline V gives CDR1 SGHVS, CDR2 FQNEAQ. Trimming took 4 bases from V and 8 from J; bases not matched to a gene: 3. The CDR3 DNA follows: TGTGCCAGCAGCTCGGACAGGGGAGATGAGCAGTTCTTC. It translates to CASSSDRGDEQFF.

The V call is TRBV7-8, the J call TRBJ1-2, with D tentatively TRBD1 (6 bases). From germline, CDR1 is SGHVS and CDR2 FQNEAQ. The V and J ends lost 2 bases and 6 bases respectively, with 19 bases between them. The CDR3 spans 16 residues. The CDR3 spells CASSLSQLSGEHGYTF. The CDR3 region has the DNA TGTGCCAGCAGCTTATCCCAACTGTCAGGGGAACATGGCTACACCTTC.

The CDR3 bases are TGTGCCAGCACCAACGGTCGCGGGGCGGGGGATGAGCAGTTCTTC. It translates to CASTNGRGAGDEQFF. The V and J genes are TRBV12-3 or TRBV12-4 and TRBJ2-1; 7 nucleotides align to TRBD2. J lost 8 bases, V lost 7 bases, and 14 bases had no gene match. This CDR3 comprises 15 residues.

In DNA form, the CDR3 reads TGTGCCACCGCCCCCGGACGGGTGACCGGGGAGCTGTTTTTT. Encoded protein: CATAPGRVTGELFF. The rearrangement uses TRBV24-1 and TRBJ2-2; D call uncertain. Germline assignment: CDR1 KGHDR and CDR2 SFDVKD. Trimming stripped 9 bases from V and 5 bases from J, with 15 bases between. The CDR3 totals 14 residues.

The CDR3 DNA follows: TGCGCCAGCAGCCAGCATAGCTCCTACGAGCAGTACTTC. This encodes CASSQHSSYEQYF. The J gene is TRBJ2-7, the V gene TRBV4-3, with D unclear. The CDR3 has 13 residues. The germline V and J ends were trimmed by 3 bases and 0 bases, with 6 bases remaining between them. CDR1 and CDR2 from the germline V gene are LGHNA and YSLEER.

This rearrangement joins TRBV28 to TRBJ2-3; 7 bases align to TRBD2. This CDR3 contains 15 residues. The J segment lost 1 base and the V segment lost 5 bases, leaving 6 bases of the junction unmatched. Germline CDR1 reads MDHEN; CDR2 reads SYDVKM. The CDR3 sequence: CASSPPGGRTDTQYF. The CDR3 DNA follows: TGTGCCAGCAGTCCGCCGGGGGGACGCACAGATACGCAGTATTTT.

This chain links TRBV9 with TRBJ1-2; TRBD1 might be the D (6 bases). The CDR3 is 17 residues long. Trimming took off 2 bases at V and 0 bases at J, with 17 bases between the two ends. The germline V gene encodes CDR1 SGDLS and CDR2 YYNGEE. Written as DNA, the CDR3 is TGTGCCAGCAGCGTTGACAGTTGGACAGAAGCTAACTATGGCTACACCTTC. Protein sequence: CASSVDSWTEANYGYTF.

The chain couples TRBV29-1 to TRBJ2-7; no reliable D call. CDR3 length equals 12 residues. V was shortened by 0 bases and J by 11 bases, with 14 bases between the two germline ends. Germline V gives CDR1 SQVTM, CDR2 ANQGSEA. This chain's CDR3 is CSVEDPRNQEYF. Written as DNA, the CDR3 is TGCAGCGTTGAAGATCCGAGGAATCAAGAGTACTTC.

This chain uses TRBV9 with TRBJ2-7; 8 bases align to TRBD1. Germline CDR1 is SGDLS and CDR2 is YYNGEE. The V gene end was trimmed by 3 bases and the J gene end by 6 bases; junction bases not matched to a gene: 2. CDR3 length: 12 residues. In DNA form, the CDR3 reads TGTGCCAGCAGCGACAGGGGGAGCGAGCAGTACTTC. This sequence encodes CASSDRGSEQYF.

This clonotype appeared once. The CDR3 loop reads CASSSQGGGYEQYF. In nucleotides, the CDR3 is TGTGCCAGCAGCTCCCAGGGAGGGGGGTACGAGCAGTACTTC. The chain recombines TRBV7-9 with TRBJ2-7, with D possibly matching TRBD2 (7 bases). CDR1 and CDR2 from the germline V gene are SEHNR and FQNEAQ (reference sequence). V lost 4 bases, J lost 4 bases, and 14 bases lay in between. The CDR3 loop spans 14 amino acids.